These 31 T cell receptor beta chains originate from one sample sequenced in a study of beta chain features in type 1 diabetes listed by TCRdb under 2018. Libraries were constructed by the immunoSEQ multiplex PCR assay. The entire amount of isolated RNA was reverse transcribed using the High Capacity cDNA Reverse Transcription Kit, so the sequenced TCRB transcripts were expressed ones. The source is immuneACCESS, and TCRdb retained only in-frame sequences with V and J called. Part of the clones is not carried over; for the studies checked, unresolved V genes explain less than half of this, and the remainder is unexplained. Counted in this sample were about 250,000 clones; 13% to 15% of them appeared once. The ten largest clonotypes hold approximately 0.024% of the sample. Sequencing was performed on naive CD4+ T cells from blood. Sample cell subset or site, as interpreted from the label and publication: true naive CD4+ T cells. These TCRs come from a woman between 40 and 55 years old in good health.

The genes are TRBV18 and TRBJ2-3, with 7 bases lining up with TRBD1. The CDR3 runs 16 residues. V lost 3 bases, J lost 2 bases, and 8 bases stayed unmatched. The V gene's germline CDR1 is KGHSH and CDR2 LQKENI. The CDR3 reads CASSPLSGGYTDTQYF. The CDR3 nucleotides read TGTGCCAGCTCACCGCTATCAGGGGGTTACACAGATACGCAGTATTTT.

There are a few counts of this clone. The J gene is TRBJ1-2, the V gene TRBV25-1; D is undetermined. This CDR3 is 12 amino acids long. Between the trimmed V and J ends, which lost 6 bases and 8 bases, there was a span of 13 bases. Per germline, CDR1 MGHDK and CDR2 SYGVNS. Here the CDR3 DNA reads TGTGCCAGCAGCCCGCCGGGAAGGGGCTACACCTTC. Protein product: CASSPPGRGYTF.

The rearrangement uses TRBV4-1 and TRBJ2-7; TRBD1 is a possible D gene (7 bases). The V gene's germline CDR1 is MGHRA and CDR2 YSYEKL. This CDR3 contains 15 residues. The V end was cut by 4 bases, the J end by 6 bases, with 19 bases between. CDR3 in DNA: TGCGCCAGCAGCCGGGGGGACAGAGGGGACGCCGAGCAGTACTTC. Its protein is CASSRGDRGDAEQYF.

This clone was seen ten or more times. The CDR3 sequence: CASSAQTGNYGYTF. The CDR3 DNA reads TGTGCCAGCAGCGCCCAGACAGGGAACTATGGCTACACCTTC. The V and J genes are TRBV7-2 and TRBJ1-2, with 7 bases matching TRBD1. V shed 5 bases, J shed 2 bases, and the junction held 5 bases outside the gene matches. Germline assignment: CDR1 SGHTA and CDR2 FQGNSA. The length of the CDR3 is 14 residues. Looking up the rest from reference TRBV7-2 and TRBJ1-2 gives the full variable domain: GAGVSQSPSNKVTEKGKDVELRCDPISGHTALYWYRQSLGQGLEFLIYFQGNSAPDKSGLPSDRFSAERTGGSVSTLTIQRTQQEDSAVYLCASSAQTGNYGYTFGSGTRLTVV.

The CDR3 nucleotides are TGTGCCAGCAGCGAACTAGCGGGAAACTACAATGAGCAGTTCTTC. Translation: CASSELAGNYNEQFF. This chain joins TRBV5-5 and TRBJ2-1; TRBD2 matches 10 bases. After removal of 4 bases from V and 3 bases from J, the junction contained 4 bases not matched to a gene. This CDR3 has 15 amino acids. Per germline, CDR1 SGHKS and CDR2 YYEKEE (reference sequence).

This clone was detected a few times. V usage is TRBV7-9 and J usage is TRBJ2-3, with D maybe TRBD2 (6 bases). V dropped 5 bases and J dropped 2 bases, with 14 bases sitting between them. Germline CDR1 SEHNR, CDR2 FQNEAQ (reference sequence). This CDR3 has 15 amino acids. The CDR3 region has the DNA TGTGCCAGCAGCCCGCGGGGCAGGAACACAGATACGCAGTATTTT. This codes for CASSPRGRNTDTQYF.

In this sample, this clone turned up many times. The CDR3 DNA is TGCGCCAGCAGCCAAGACCAGGGCAGGGACATTCAGTACTTC. This sequence encodes CASSQDQGRDIQYF. This rearrangement joins TRBV4-3 to TRBJ2-4, with D possibly matching TRBD1 (5 bases). Germline values: CDR1 LGHNA, CDR2 YSLEER. The CDR3 runs to 14 residues. V lost 0 bases and J lost 8, with 11 bases in between.

This clone was seen only a few times. The chain joins TRBV6-6 to TRBJ1-2; 7 bases map to TRBD1. With 7 bases clipped from V and 4 bases from J, the junction kept 15 bases outside the gene matches. This CDR3 comprises 16 residues. The germline gives CDR1 MNHNY, CDR2 SVGAGI (reference sequence). The CDR3, as DNA: TGTGCCAGCAAAGGATTCGGGACAGCCGGAGGCTATGGCTACACCTTC. This translates into CASKGFGTAGGYGYTF.

The V and J genes are TRBV5-4 and TRBJ2-3, with TRBD2 matching 8 bases. Losses at the gene ends were 4 bases for V and 6 bases for J; bases not matched to a gene: 16. Germline CDR1 SGHNT, CDR2 YYREEE (reference sequence). The CDR3 is 17 amino acids. CDR3 sequence: CASSAPFPGTSPDTQYF. CDR3 sequence (DNA): TGTGCCAGCAGCGCGCCCTTCCCCGGGACTAGTCCTGATACGCAGTATTTT. Based on the CDR3 plus reference TRBV5-4 and TRBJ2-3, the full variable domain is ETGVTQSPTHLIKTRGQQVTLRCSSQSGHNTVSWYQQALGQGPQFIFQYYREEENGRGNFPPRFSGLQFPNYSSELNVNALELDDSALYLCASSAPFPGTSPDTQYFGPGTRLTVL.

In its sample, this clone was seen a few times. The genes are TRBV5-1 and TRBJ1-4; TRBD1 is a possible D gene (5 bases). Trimming left V 5 bases short and J 7 bases short, with 12 bases between. CDR1 and CDR2 (germline): SGHRS, YFSETQ. The length of the CDR3 is 13 residues. This CDR3 is CASREGVTEKLFF. CDR3 in DNA: TGCGCCAGCAGAGAAGGGGTGACTGAAAAACTGTTTTTT.

The gene calls are TRBV9 and TRBJ1-5; 7 nucleotides agree with TRBD1. V lost 0 bases to trimming and J lost 6 bases; unmatched junction nucleotides: 6. The CDR3 covers 15 residues. The V gene's germline CDR1 is SGDLS and CDR2 YYNGEE. The CDR3 sequence is CASSVGEGATQPQHF. The DNA for the CDR3 is TGTGCCAGCAGCGTAGGAGAGGGGGCGACTCAGCCCCAGCATTTT.

This clone showed up just a few times. This sequence joins TRBV6-6 and TRBJ2-5; D might be TRBD2 (6 bases). V shed 5 bases and J shed 4 bases, with 17 bases lying between them. The CDR3 extends over 15 amino acids. Germline CDR1 MNHNY, CDR2 SVGAGI (reference sequence). The CDR3 DNA follows: TGTGCCAGCAGTCGCGAACCGGGAGCGGGAGAGACCCAGTACTTC. Protein: CASSREPGAGETQYF.

Only a few counts were recorded for this clone. This sequence joins TRBV7-2 and TRBJ1-1; D may be TRBD1 (5 bases). V was shortened by 4 bases and J by 9 bases, with 9 bases between the two germline ends. The CDR3 extends over 11 amino acids. Looked up from germline, CDR1 is SGHTA and CDR2 is FQGNSA. The CDR3 nucleotides are TGTGCCAGCAGCTCCGGACACCAAGCTTTCTTT. Translating gives CASSSGHQAFF.

This chain uses TRBV5-1 with TRBJ2-1, with TRBD2 as a possible D gene (5 bases). CDR1 and CDR2 (germline): SGHRS, YFSETQ. The CDR3 runs to 15 residues. V gave up 4 bases and J gave up 6 bases, with 17 bases separating them. The CDR3 here is CASSPPRAWGNEQFF. CDR3 sequence (DNA): TGCGCCAGCAGCCCCCCGCGGGCCTGGGGCAATGAGCAGTTCTTC. Looking up the rest from reference TRBV5-1 and TRBJ2-1 gives the full variable domain: KAGVTQTPRYLIKTRGQQVTLSCSPISGHRSVSWYQQTPGQGLQFLFEYFSETQRNKGNFPGRFSGRQFSNSRSEMNVSTLELGDSALYLCASSPPRAWGNEQFFGPGTRLTVL.

In its sample, this clone was seen a few times. This chain links TRBV7-9 with TRBJ2-2; 8 bases are a match to TRBD1. Germline values: CDR1 SEHNR, CDR2 FQNEAQ (reference sequence). The CDR3 consists of 18 residues. V lost 5 bases, J lost 4 bases, and 15 bases stayed unmatched. In DNA, the CDR3 is TGTGCCAGCAGCCCGAGTCGTCTCGGACAGGGCTTCACCGGGGAGCTGTTTTTT. Residues: CASSPSRLGQGFTGELFF.

This clone was seen at least ten times. The V gene is TRBV7-2, the J gene TRBJ2-3, with D maybe TRBD2 (6 bases). The V gene lost 4 bases and the J gene lost 4 bases, with 15 bases spanning the gap. Germline V gene data show CDR1 as SGHTA and CDR2 as FQGNSA. The CDR3 consists of 15 residues. In nucleotides, the CDR3 is TGTGCCAGCAGCTCGCGAGGCCGACTAGCAGATACGCAGTATTTT. Its protein product is CASSSRGRLADTQYF. Variable domain in full (rest from reference TRBV7-2 and TRBJ2-3): GAGVSQSPSNKVTEKGKDVELRCDPISGHTALYWYRQSLGQGLEFLIYFQGNSAPDKSGLPSDRFSAERTGGSVSTLTIQRTQQEDSAVYLCASSSRGRLADTQYFGPGTRLTVL.

This clone was seen a few times. CDR3 protein: CASSPTDRGNGYTF. DNA of the CDR3: TGTGCCAGCTCACCAACGGACAGGGGAAATGGCTACACCTTC. The chain carries TRBV18 and TRBJ1-2, with 9 bases lining up with TRBD1. Trimming at V came to 2 bases and at J to 6 bases, leaving 4 bases not matched to a gene. Germline CDR1 and CDR2: KGHSH and LQKENI. This CDR3 is 14 amino acids long.

This clone was seen a handful of times. The V and J genes are TRBV12-5 and TRBJ2-7, with 8 positions matching TRBD1. Looked up from germline, CDR1 is LGHNT and CDR2 is FRNRAP. The V segment lost 6 bases and the J segment 3 bases; nucleotides outside the gene matches: 7. CDR3 length: 14 amino acids. The CDR3 reads CASGGTGAGYEQYF. The CDR3 nucleotides are TGTGCTAGTGGCGGGACAGGAGCGGGCTACGAGCAGTACTTC. Variable domain in full (rest from reference TRBV12-5 and TRBJ2-7): DARVTQTPRHKVTEMGQEVTMRCQPILGHNTVFWYRQTMMQGLELLAYFRNRAPLDDSGMPKDRFSAEMPDATLATLKIQPSEPRDSAVYFCASGGTGAGYEQYFGPGTRLTVT.

V usage is TRBV6-1 and J usage is TRBJ2-1; 9 nucleotides agree with TRBD1. This CDR3 has 14 amino acids. CDR1 is MNHNS and CDR2 is SASEGT in the germline V gene. The J segment lost 7 bases and the V segment lost 5 bases, leaving 6 bases of the junction unmatched. The CDR3 DNA follows: TGTGCCAGCAGTCCCGCGGACAGGGGTAATGAGCAGTTCTTC. This encodes CASSPADRGNEQFF.

The J gene is TRBJ1-4, the V gene TRBV7-9; D gene uncertain. In germline, CDR1 is SEHNR, CDR2 FQNEAQ (reference sequence). V shed 5 bases and J shed 6 bases, with 16 bases lying between them. The CDR3 has 15 amino acids. CDR3 region: CASSPSRVMDEKLFF. The CDR3, as DNA: TGTGCCAGCAGCCCCTCGAGGGTTATGGATGAAAAACTGTTTTTT.

This clone has a handful of counts. The rearrangement uses TRBV7-6 and TRBJ2-7, with 10 bases lining up with TRBD2. Germline lookup yields CDR1 SGHVS and CDR2 FNYEAQ. With 5 bases clipped from V and 11 bases from J, the junction kept 15 bases outside the gene matches. The CDR3 runs to 15 residues. The CDR3 DNA follows: TGTGCCAGCAGCCCGCCCGGGCCAGCGGGGGGGTCTAAGTACTTC. Its translation: CASSPPGPAGGSKYF.

This chain joins TRBV5-8 and TRBJ1-5, with D tentatively TRBD1 (5 bases). The CDR3 spans 15 residues. Trimming left V 4 bases short and J 2 bases short, with 13 bases between. The germline CDR1 and CDR2 sequences are SGHTS and YDEGEE. The CDR3 loop is CASSQHAGGNQPQHF. CDR3 in DNA: TGTGCCAGCAGCCAACATGCGGGGGGCAATCAGCCCCAGCATTTT.

This chain connects TRBV5-1 to TRBJ2-7; possible D gene TRBD1, 5 bases. Trimming removed 2 bases from V and 5 bases from J, with 11 bases in between. The CDR3 runs 13 residues. Germline loops: CDR1 SGHRS, CDR2 YFSETQ. The CDR3 is CASSFQGIDEQYF. For the CDR3, the DNA is TGCGCCAGCAGCTTCCAGGGTATCGACGAGCAGTACTTC.

In regard to this clone: This CDR3 is missing its conserved last phenylalanine or tryptophan, likely due to a read error. The DNA is left out, because the CDR3 cannot be placed on it with certainty; the CDR3 is given as TCRdb lists it. V and J are TRBV5-4 and TRBJ2-7; TRBD1, the D gene given by the table, was not confirmed from the DNA. Germline V gene lookup returns CDR1 SGHNT and CDR2 YYREEE (reference sequence). Inclusive of both ends, the CDR3 amounts to 12 amino acids. CDR3 region: CASSFHRREPGP.

The rearrangement joins TRBV6-6 to TRBJ2-2; a weak D match, TRBD2 (6 bases). The CDR3 length is 15 residues. Trimming shortened V by 6 bases and J by 4 bases, and 15 bases separated the two germline ends. Germline CDR1 and CDR2: MNHNY and SVGAGI (reference sequence). CDR3 coding DNA: TGTGCCAGCAGAAAAACCGGGACTGCCACCGGGGAGCTGTTTTTT. This gives the protein CASRKTGTATGELFF.

V and J are TRBV5-4 and TRBJ2-7; the match to TRBD2 covers 10 bases. Germline V gene lookup returns CDR1 SGHNT and CDR2 YYREEE (reference sequence). The J segment lost 2 bases and the V segment lost 3 bases, leaving 8 bases of the junction unmatched. The CDR3 runs to 16 residues. CDR3 DNA: TGTGCCAGCAGCTGGGGGAGGACTAGCGGAACCTACGAGCAGTACTTC. Its protein product is CASSWGRTSGTYEQYF.

The chain recombines TRBV10-2 with TRBJ1-1; a possible D gene is TRBD1 (6 bases). The CDR3 length is 16 residues. Germline loops: CDR1 WSHSY, CDR2 SAAADI. The V gene lost 0 bases and the J gene lost 6 bases, with 17 bases spanning the gap. The CDR3 here is CASSESMARGSPEAFF. CDR3 sequence (DNA): TGCGCCAGCAGTGAGTCGATGGCCAGGGGAAGCCCTGAAGCTTTCTTT.

The chain links TRBV19 to TRBJ2-5, with 10 nucleotides matching TRBD2. The CDR3 covers 16 residues. Germline loops: CDR1 LNHDA, CDR2 SQIVND (reference sequence). V lost 1 base and J lost 1; bases outside the gene matches: 3. The CDR3 nucleotides read TGTGCCAGTAGTATAGCTAGCGGGGGACCCCAAGAGACCCAGTACTTC. Protein: CASSIASGGPQETQYF.

The gene calls are TRBV2 and TRBJ2-7, with 10 nucleotides matching TRBD1. The CDR3 is 15 residues long. Germline lookup yields CDR1 SNHLY and CDR2 FYNNEI. Unmatched junction bases numbered 5, after V lost 3 bases and J lost 3 bases. DNA of the CDR3: TGTGCCAGCAGTGAGGGACAGGGGCAAGTCTACGAGCAGTACTTC. Translation: CASSEGQGQVYEQYF.

This clone was detected only a few times. The chain has TRBV2 and TRBJ2-3, with 12 bases matching TRBD2. V lost 4 bases to trimming and J lost 4 bases; unmatched junction nucleotides: 3. The CDR3 covers 15 residues. Per germline, CDR1 SNHLY and CDR2 FYNNEI. This chain's CDR3 is CASSVLAGGADTQYF. The CDR3 DNA reads TGTGCCAGCAGTGTGCTAGCGGGGGGGGCAGATACGCAGTATTTT.

This clone was detected many times. The chain combines TRBV29-1 with TRBJ2-6; D is ambiguous. The CDR3 is 14 residues long. V lost 4 bases and J lost 0, with 7 bases in between. Germline V CDR1 and CDR2: SQVTM, ANQGSEA. CDR3 DNA: TGCAGCGTTGGTTCGGGCTCTGGGGCCAACGTCCTGACTTTC. Its translation is CSVGSGSGANVLTF.